This entry lists 5 T cell receptor beta chains sequenced from one sample in a study of blood T cell repertoires in COVID-19. Method: immunoSEQ multiplex PCR; TCRdb's copy keeps in-frame clones and lacks some. Of 200,000 or so clones detected, about four fifths appear once; the ten largest clones hold 6.5% to 9.5%. The sample taken for sequencing was PBMCs or T cells enriched from blood (not recorded which). The receptors originated from a man in his forties who had recovered from COVID-19.

This chain joins TRBV5-5 and TRBJ1-2; TRBD1 agrees at 10 bases. Germline V gives CDR1 SGHKS, CDR2 YYEKEE (reference sequence). After removal of 3 bases from V and 5 bases from J, the junction contained 10 bases not matched to a gene. The length of the CDR3 is 16 residues. CDR3 coding DNA: TGTGCCAGCAGCTGGGGACAGGGGACCGTAAGGTATGGCTACACCTTC. As protein: CASSWGQGTVRYGYTF.

This clone was counted a single time. The chain uses TRBV6-1 and TRBJ1-4; D is unclear. Trimming stripped 0 bases from V and 0 bases from J, with 8 bases between. The CDR3 consists of 16 residues. Germline V gene data show CDR1 as MNHNS and CDR2 as SASEGT. The CDR3 reads CASSEADTSTNEKLFF. DNA for the CDR3: TGTGCCAGCAGTGAAGCAGACACTTCAACTAATGAAAAACTGTTTTTT.

The V and J genes are TRBV2 and TRBJ1-1; the D gene is possibly TRBD1 (5 bases). The CDR3 length is 14 residues. Germline values: CDR1 SNHLY, CDR2 FYNNEI. The ends were cut back, 2 bases at V and 4 bases at J, with 11 bases in the middle. The CDR3 DNA sequence: TGTGCCAGCAGTGAATCGTGGAGGGGCACTGAAGCTTTCTTT. This encodes CASSESWRGTEAFF.

The rearrangement joins TRBV2 to TRBJ1-4; D may be TRBD1 (6 bases). The CDR3 sequence is 16 residues long. Trimming cost V 1 base and J 8 bases, with 17 bases left between them. Per the germline V gene, CDR1 is SNHLY and CDR2 is FYNNEI. CDR3 DNA: TGTGCCAGCAGTGAAGAGAGCGGGGGCGCCAGGGAAAAACTGTTTTTT. Protein: CASSEESGGAREKLFF.

This clone turned up a few times. The rearrangement joins TRBV11-1 to TRBJ1-1; D might be TRBD1 (6 bases). This CDR3 spans 15 amino acids. Trimming cost V 5 bases and J 2 bases, with 15 bases left between them. Germline V gives CDR1 SGHAT, CDR2 FQDESV (reference sequence). CDR3 sequence (DNA): TGTGCCAGCAGCCCAAGCAGGGGATTTAACACTGAAGCTTTCTTT. Residues: CASSPSRGFNTEAFF.